One sample yielded the 20 T cell receptor beta chains listed below, sequenced in a study of blood T cells in healthy people across ages. Next came a second PCR, run for about 7 to 11 cycles, which used a sample-barcoded 5' primer along with a J-beta primer mix. TCRdb redid the calling of the 5' RACE reads with MiXCR, one entry per CDR3 protein. The sample holds fewer than 800,000 distinct CDR3 sequences, around a fifth seen once. Sequencing input: blood. The receptor source for this set is a man between 65 and 85 years old in good health.

This rearrangement joins TRBV28 to TRBJ2-3, with D possibly matching TRBD2 (5 bases). From germline, CDR1 is MDHEN and CDR2 SYDVKM. The CDR3 consists of 14 residues. V gave up 5 bases and J gave up 0 bases, with 9 bases separating them. The CDR3 spells CASSASLSTDTQYF. CDR3 DNA: TGTGCCAGCAGTGCTAGCCTTAGCACAGATACGCAGTATTTT.

V usage is TRBV4-3 and J usage is TRBJ2-3; 9 bases agree with TRBD2. This CDR3 has 15 residues. V was pared by 1 base and J by 2 bases, with 1 base of the junction left unmatched. Germline assignment: CDR1 LGHNA and CDR2 YSLEER. The CDR3 nucleotides are TGCGCCAGCAGCCAAGGGACTAGCGTCACAGATACGCAGTATTTT. Translation: CASSQGTSVTDTQYF.

This clonotype was counted only a few times. The V call is TRBV21-1, the J call TRBJ2-5; the D segment call TRBD1 is taken from the table without a DNA check. TRBV21-1 is designated a pseudogene. The CDR3 spans 16 residues. The CDR3 protein is CASSRHPGTGRETQYF. CDR3 nucleotide sequence: TGTGCCAGCAGCAGACATCCCGGGACAGGCCGAGAGACCCAGTACTTC.

In its sample, this clonotype was seen a few times. The junction shows a germline mismatch at one end, possibly a read error. The rearrangement joins TRBV29-1 to TRBJ1-1; possibly TRBD1 for D (6 bases). CDR1 is SQVTM and CDR2 is ANQGSEA in the germline V gene. This CDR3 has 14 residues. CDR3 DNA sequence: TGCAGCGTTGAAGGCCGGGGGGCGAATACCTGGATTCTCTTT. Amino acids: CSVEGRGANTWILF.

The chain employs TRBV7-2 and TRBJ2-5, with 7 bases lining up with TRBD1. Gene TRBJ2-7 matches the end of the DNA better, so the J call may be wrong. CDR3 length: 14 amino acids. Germline CDR1 and CDR2: SGHTA and FQGNSA. CDR3 loop: CASSPDREFYEQYF. The DNA of the CDR3 is TGTGCCAGCAGTCCCGACAGGGAGTTCTACGAGCAGTACTTC.

This clonotype was detected a few times. This chain links TRBV27 with TRBJ2-3; 13 bases map to TRBD2. Unmatched junction bases numbered 1, after V lost 6 bases and J lost 7 bases. The germline V gene encodes CDR1 MNHEY and CDR2 SMNVEV (reference sequence). This CDR3 has 13 amino acids. In nucleotides, the CDR3 is TGTGCCAGCAGGGGACTAGCGGGAAATACGCAGTATTTT. Its protein product is CASRGLAGNTQYF.

V and J are TRBV5-1 and TRBJ1-2, with 8 positions matching TRBD1. The V and J ends lost 5 bases and 2 bases, in that order; junction bases with no gene match: 5. The CDR3 sequence is 14 residues long. Per germline, CDR1 SGHRS and CDR2 YFSETQ. CDR3: CASRWDRQNYGYTF. The CDR3 DNA is TGCGCCAGCAGATGGGACAGGCAAAACTATGGCTACACCTTC.

The CDR3 loop reads CASSYPGQTNEQFF. CDR3 sequence (DNA): TGTGCCAGCAGCTACCCGGGACAGACTAATGAGCAGTTCTTC. The rearrangement uses TRBV11-2 and TRBJ2-1, with 7 positions matching TRBD1. This CDR3 has 14 amino acids. V shed 4 bases and J 7 bases; nucleotides not matched to a gene: 7. Germline lookup yields CDR1 SGHAT and CDR2 FQNNGV.

This clonotype was detected a few times. V is TRBV20-1 and J is TRBJ2-5; 8 nucleotides line up with TRBD1. The J call is in doubt because the DNA end fits TRBJ2-7 better. The CDR3 is made up of 15 amino acids. Per the germline V gene, CDR1 is DFQATT and CDR2 is SNEGSKA (reference sequence). CDR3 residues: CSARLPGTGSYEQYF. The DNA for the CDR3 is TGCAGTGCTAGGTTACCTGGGACAGGATCCTACGAGCAGTACTTC.

This clonotype has ten or more counts. V is TRBV7-6 and J is TRBJ1-6, with 9 bases identical to TRBD1. Germline values: CDR1 SGHVS, CDR2 FNYEAQ. V lost 2 bases and J lost 8; bases outside the gene matches: 7. This CDR3 is built from 16 residues. The CDR3 sequence is CASSLTPTGGDSPLHF. The CDR3 DNA is TGTGCCAGCAGCTTAACTCCCACAGGGGGCGATTCACCCCTCCACTTT.

This chain joins TRBV24-1 and TRBJ2-5; 7 bases map to TRBD1. The end of the DNA aligns better with TRBJ2-1, so the J call may be wrong. CDR3 size: 16 residues. From germline, CDR1 is KGHDR and CDR2 SFDVKD. DNA for the CDR3: TGTGCCACCAGTGGCGTCCCGGGACAGAGCTCCAATGAGCAGTTCTTC. Translating it yields CATSGVPGQSSNEQFF.

This clonotype was seen ten or more times. The chain uses TRBV20-1 and TRBJ2-7; a possible D gene is TRBD2 (6 bases). CDR3 length: 12 amino acids. V lost 3 bases and J 6 bases, leaving 12 bases between the germline ends. Germline CDR1 DFQATT, CDR2 SNEGSKA (reference sequence). The CDR3 DNA sequence: TGCAGTGCTAGTTTGGGTAGCGGCGAGCAGTACTTC. Protein: CSASLGSGEQYF.

This clonotype has more than one count but fewer than ten. V usage is TRBV28 and J usage is TRBJ2-3; perhaps TRBD2 as D (6 bases). The V end lost 2 bases, the J end lost 3 bases, and 15 bases lay between the germline ends. Germline V CDR1 and CDR2: MDHEN, SYDVKM. The CDR3 is 16 residues long. The CDR3 bases are TGTGCCAGCAGTTTAGAGGAGGGGTTGGTGACAGATACGCAGTATTTT. It translates to CASSLEEGLVTDTQYF.

This clonotype turned up a few times. The genes are TRBV7-2 and TRBJ1-2; 8 nucleotides match TRBD1. Germline loops: CDR1 SGHTA, CDR2 FQGNSA. Trimming took 7 bases from V and 3 from J; bases not matched to a gene: 7. The CDR3 runs 14 residues. CDR3 nucleotide sequence: TGTGCCAGCACAGGGGGCAGGGGGCACTATGGCTACACCTTC. Its translation is CASTGGRGHYGYTF.

This clonotype appeared a few times. The chain uses TRBV12-3 or TRBV12-4 and TRBJ2-3; 7 nucleotides match TRBD2. The CDR3 has 15 residues. J was trimmed by 5 bases and V by 5 bases; bases with no gene match: 10. The CDR3 DNA is TGTGCCAGCAGTCTTAGCGGGTCGCGGGAAGATACGCAGTATTTT. The encoded protein is CASSLSGSREDTQYF.

This chain uses TRBV6-2 or TRBV6-3 with TRBJ2-2, with D maybe TRBD2 (5 bases). V was pared by 6 bases and J by 3 bases, with 8 bases between. The CDR3 runs to 13 residues. The germline V gene encodes CDR1 MNHEY and CDR2 SVGEGT. CDR3 loop: CASRGVDTGELFF. CDR3 DNA sequence: TGTGCCAGCAGGGGAGTGGACACCGGGGAGCTGTTTTTT.

The chain joins TRBV25-1 to TRBJ2-5, with D unresolved. V lost 5 bases and J lost 3, with 16 bases in between. The CDR3 has 15 amino acids. Germline CDR1 reads MGHDK; CDR2 reads SYGVNS. In nucleotides, the CDR3 is TGTGCCAGCAGTCCCTCGACTGCAATTGAAGAGACCCAGTACTTC. Translated, it gives CASSPSTAIEETQYF.

The chain links TRBV4-3 to TRBJ1-1, with D unresolved. V gave up 2 bases and J gave up 5 bases, with 12 bases separating them. The V gene's germline CDR1 is LGHNA and CDR2 YSLEER. This CDR3 spans 14 amino acids. The CDR3 DNA is TGCGCCAGCAGCCAAACTAGCAAAGGTACTGAAGCTTTCTTT. This codes for CASSQTSKGTEAFF.

This clonotype was counted between two and nine times. The chain employs TRBV11-2 and TRBJ2-3, with D maybe TRBD2 (6 bases). This CDR3 is built from 13 residues. Trimming took off 3 bases at V and 5 bases at J, with 9 bases between the two ends. Germline V gives CDR1 SGHAT, CDR2 FQNNGV. In DNA, the CDR3 is TGTGCCAGCAGCTTTGATAGCGGAGATACGCAGTATTTT. It is translated as CASSFDSGDTQYF.

In its sample, this clonotype was seen once. The rearrangement uses TRBV5-1 and TRBJ2-1, with 7 bases identical to TRBD2. The J call may be wrong; the DNA end is better matched by TRBJ2-7. CDR3 length: 15 amino acids. Germline CDR1 is SGHRS and CDR2 is YFSETQ. The CDR3 loop reads CASRLEASGSYEQYF. CDR3 nucleotide sequence: TGCGCCAGCAGACTGGAGGCTAGCGGATCCTACGAGCAGTACTTC.